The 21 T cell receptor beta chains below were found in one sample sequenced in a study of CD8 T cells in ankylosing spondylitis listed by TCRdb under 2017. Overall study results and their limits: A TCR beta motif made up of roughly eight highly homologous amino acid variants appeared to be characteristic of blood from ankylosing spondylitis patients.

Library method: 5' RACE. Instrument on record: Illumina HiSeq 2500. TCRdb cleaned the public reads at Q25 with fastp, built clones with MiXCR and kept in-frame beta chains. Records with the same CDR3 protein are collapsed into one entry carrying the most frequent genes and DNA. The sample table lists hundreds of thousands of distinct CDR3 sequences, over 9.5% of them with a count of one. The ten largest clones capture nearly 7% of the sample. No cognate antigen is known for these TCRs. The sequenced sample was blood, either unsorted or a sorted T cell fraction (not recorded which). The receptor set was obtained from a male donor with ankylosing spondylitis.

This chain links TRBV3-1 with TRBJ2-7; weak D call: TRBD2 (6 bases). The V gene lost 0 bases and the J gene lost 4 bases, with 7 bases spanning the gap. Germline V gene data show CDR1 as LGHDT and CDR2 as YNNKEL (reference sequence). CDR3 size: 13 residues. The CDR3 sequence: CASSQEGGYEQYV. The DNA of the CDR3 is TGTGCCAGCAGCCAAGAGGGAGGTTACGAGCAGTACGTC.

CDR3 sequence (DNA): TGCAGCGTTCAACGCGTAGGGGGAGATGAAAAACTGTTTTTT. It translates to CSVQRVGGDEKLFF. The chain has TRBV29-1 and TRBJ1-4, with D possibly being TRBD1 (6 bases). This CDR3 region has 14 residues. Germline CDR1 and CDR2: SQVTM and ANQGSEA. Trimming took 5 bases from V and 6 from J, leaving 16 bases between them.

CDR3 bases: TGTGCCAGCCGGGGTCCGGGCCTTTCATACAATGAGCAGTTCTTC. Translating it yields CASRGPGLSYNEQFF. The chain uses TRBV5-5 and TRBJ2-1, with TRBD2 as a possible D gene (5 bases). CDR1 and CDR2 (germline): SGHKS, YYEKEE (reference sequence). This CDR3 is built from 15 residues. Trimming took 7 bases from V and 4 from J, leaving 18 bases between them.

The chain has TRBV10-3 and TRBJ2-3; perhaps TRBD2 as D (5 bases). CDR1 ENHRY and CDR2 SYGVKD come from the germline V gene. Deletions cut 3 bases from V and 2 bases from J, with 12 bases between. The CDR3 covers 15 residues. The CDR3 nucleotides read TGTGCCATCAGTGAATGGGGAGAAACCACAGATACGCAGTATTTT. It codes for CAISEWGETTDTQYF.

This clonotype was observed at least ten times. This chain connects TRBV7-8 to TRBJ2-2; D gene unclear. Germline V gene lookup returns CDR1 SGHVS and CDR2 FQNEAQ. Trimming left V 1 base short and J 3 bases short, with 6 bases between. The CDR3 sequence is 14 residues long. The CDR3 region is CASSLGPYTGELFF. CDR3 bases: TGTGCCAGCAGCTTAGGGCCCTACACCGGGGAGCTGTTTTTT.

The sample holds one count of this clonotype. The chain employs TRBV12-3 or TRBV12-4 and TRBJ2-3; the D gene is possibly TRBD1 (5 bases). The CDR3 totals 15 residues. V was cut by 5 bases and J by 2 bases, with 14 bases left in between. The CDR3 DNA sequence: TGTGCCAGCAGTCCCAGGGCACGTAACACAGATACGCAGTATTTT. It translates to CASSPRARNTDTQYF.

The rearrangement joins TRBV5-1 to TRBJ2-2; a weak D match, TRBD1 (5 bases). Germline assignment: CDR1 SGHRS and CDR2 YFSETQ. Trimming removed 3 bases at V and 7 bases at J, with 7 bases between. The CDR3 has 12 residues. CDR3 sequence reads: CASSSGIGELFF. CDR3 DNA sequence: TGCGCCAGCAGCTCAGGGATCGGGGAGCTGTTTTTT. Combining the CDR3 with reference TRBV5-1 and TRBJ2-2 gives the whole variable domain KAGVTQTPRYLIKTRGQQVTLSCSPISGHRSVSWYQQTPGQGLQFLFEYFSETQRNKGNFPGRFSGRQFSNSRSEMNVSTLELGDSALYLCASSSGIGELFFGEGSRLTVL.

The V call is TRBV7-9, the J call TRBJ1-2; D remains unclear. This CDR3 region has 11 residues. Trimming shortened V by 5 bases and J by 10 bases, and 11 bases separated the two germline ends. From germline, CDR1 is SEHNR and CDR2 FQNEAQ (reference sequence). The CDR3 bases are TGTGCCAGCAGCCTCAACCGTTTCTACACCTTC. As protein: CASSLNRFYTF.

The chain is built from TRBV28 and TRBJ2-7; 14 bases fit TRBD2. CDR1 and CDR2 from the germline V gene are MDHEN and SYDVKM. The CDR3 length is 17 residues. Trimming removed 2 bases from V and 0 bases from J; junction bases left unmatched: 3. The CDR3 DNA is TGTGCCAGCAGTTTACCCGGACTAGCGGGAGGCTCCTACGAGCAGTACGTC. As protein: CASSLPGLAGGSYEQYV.

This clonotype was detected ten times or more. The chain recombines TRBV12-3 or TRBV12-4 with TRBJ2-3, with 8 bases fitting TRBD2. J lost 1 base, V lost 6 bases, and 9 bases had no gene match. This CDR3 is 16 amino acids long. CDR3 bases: TGTGCCAGCAGCCCCGCCGGGACTAGAGGCACAGATACGCAGTATTTT. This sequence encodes CASSPAGTRGTDTQYF.

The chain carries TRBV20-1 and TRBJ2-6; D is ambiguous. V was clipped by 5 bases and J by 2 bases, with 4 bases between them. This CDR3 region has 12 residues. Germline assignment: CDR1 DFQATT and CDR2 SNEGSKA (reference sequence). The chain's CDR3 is CSALTGANVLTF. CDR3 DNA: TGCAGTGCTTTAACTGGGGCCAACGTCCTGACTTTC.

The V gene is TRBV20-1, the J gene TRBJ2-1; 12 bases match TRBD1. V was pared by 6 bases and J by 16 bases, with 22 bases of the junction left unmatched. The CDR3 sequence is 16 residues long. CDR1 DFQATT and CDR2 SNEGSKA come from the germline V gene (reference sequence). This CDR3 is CSALGTGGFASRLDFF. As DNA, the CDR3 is TGCAGTGCCCTAGGGACAGGGGGCTTCGCGAGCCGATTGGATTTCTTC.

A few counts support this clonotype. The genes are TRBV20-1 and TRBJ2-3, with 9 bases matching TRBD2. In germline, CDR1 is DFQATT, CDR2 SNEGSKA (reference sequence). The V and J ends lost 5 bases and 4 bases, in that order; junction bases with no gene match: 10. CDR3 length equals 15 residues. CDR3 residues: CSARRASGVPDTQYF. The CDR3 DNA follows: TGCAGTGCTCGTAGGGCTAGCGGGGTACCAGATACGCAGTATTTT.

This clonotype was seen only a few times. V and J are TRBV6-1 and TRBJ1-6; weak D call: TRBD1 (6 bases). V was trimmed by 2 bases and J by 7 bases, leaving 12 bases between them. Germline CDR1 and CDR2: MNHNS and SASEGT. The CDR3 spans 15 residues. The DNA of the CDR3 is TGTGCCAGCAGTGAATTGAGGGGGGAAAATTCACCCCTCCACTTT. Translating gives CASSELRGENSPLHF.

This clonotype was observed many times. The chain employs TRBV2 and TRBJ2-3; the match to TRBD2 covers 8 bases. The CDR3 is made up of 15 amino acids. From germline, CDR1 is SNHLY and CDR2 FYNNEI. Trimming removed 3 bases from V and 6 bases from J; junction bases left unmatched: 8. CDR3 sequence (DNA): TGTGCCAGCAGTGAGAACGGGAGGGCTACGGATACGCAGTATTTT. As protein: CASSENGRATDTQYF.

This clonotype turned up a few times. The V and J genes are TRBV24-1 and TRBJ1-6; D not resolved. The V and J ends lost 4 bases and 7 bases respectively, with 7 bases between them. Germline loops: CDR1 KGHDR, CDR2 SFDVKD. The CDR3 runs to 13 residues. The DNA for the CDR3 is TGTGCCACCAGTGAGCGGACCAATTCACCCCTCCACTTT. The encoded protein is CATSERTNSPLHF.

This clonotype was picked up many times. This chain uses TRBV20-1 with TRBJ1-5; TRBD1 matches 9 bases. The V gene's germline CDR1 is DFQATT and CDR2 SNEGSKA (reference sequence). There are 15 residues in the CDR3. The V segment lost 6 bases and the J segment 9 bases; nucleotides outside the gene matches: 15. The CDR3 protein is CSAQGRDRVIRPQHF. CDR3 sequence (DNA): TGCAGTGCCCAGGGGCGGGACAGGGTAATTCGGCCCCAGCATTTT.

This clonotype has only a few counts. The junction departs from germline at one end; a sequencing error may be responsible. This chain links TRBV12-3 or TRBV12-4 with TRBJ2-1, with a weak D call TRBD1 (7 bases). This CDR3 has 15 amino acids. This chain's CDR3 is CAGGTAFGAPNEQFF. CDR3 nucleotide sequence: TGCGCAGGAGGGACAGCATTCGGAGCCCCCAATGAGCAGTTCTTC.

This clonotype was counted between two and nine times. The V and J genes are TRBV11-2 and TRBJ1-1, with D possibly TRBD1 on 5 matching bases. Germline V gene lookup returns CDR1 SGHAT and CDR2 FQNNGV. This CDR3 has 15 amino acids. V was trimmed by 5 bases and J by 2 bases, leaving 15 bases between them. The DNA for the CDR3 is TGTGCCAGCAGCCCGTTTCAGAGGGGAAACACTGAAGCTTTCTTT. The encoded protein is CASSPFQRGNTEAFF.

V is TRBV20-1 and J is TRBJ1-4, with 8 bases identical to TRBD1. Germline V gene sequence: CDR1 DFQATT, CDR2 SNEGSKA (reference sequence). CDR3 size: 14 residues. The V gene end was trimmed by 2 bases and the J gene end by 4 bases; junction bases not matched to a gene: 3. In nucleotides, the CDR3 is TGCAGTGCTAGACAGGGGGCTTTTAATGAAAAACTGTTTTTT. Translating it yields CSARQGAFNEKLFF.

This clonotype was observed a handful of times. The CDR3 DNA sequence: TGTGCCAGCAGCCCCTCTTTGGGGAGCACAGATACGCAGTATTTT. Translation gives CASSPSLGSTDTQYF. This chain joins TRBV27 and TRBJ2-3; no definite D call. The CDR3 loop spans 15 amino acids. With 6 bases removed from V and 0 bases from J, the gap between germline ends came to 13 bases. Germline CDR1 and CDR2: MNHEY and SMNVEV (reference sequence).